These 28 T cell receptor beta chains were sequenced from one sample in a study of Graves' ophthalmopathy and Graves' hyperthyroidism. The TCR beta CDR3 regions underwent amplification from RNA transcripts. The first-round RT-PCR employed HTBI primers together with the Qiagen OneStep RT-PCR kit. A multiplex PCR was then performed as the second round. TCRdb passed the multiplex PCR reads through MiXCR, listing each CDR3 protein once. The repertoire consists of approximately 700,000 distinct CDR3 sequences, with approximately 40% occurring once and the leading ten covering 44%. The sample taken for sequencing was peripheral blood. These receptors all come from an adult man with Graves' ophthalmopathy.

This clonotype was counted only a few times. The germline gene is not matched at one end of the junction; a read error may be the cause. The V gene is TRBV10-3, the J gene TRBJ1-2; TRBD1 is a possible D gene (5 bases). The CDR3 is 12 amino acids. Germline V gene sequence: CDR1 ENHRY, CDR2 SYGVKD. The CDR3 DNA reads as TGTGCCAGCAGTGAAGGGACCATTGGCTACACCTTC. This sequence encodes CASSEGTIGYTF.

This clonotype was observed many times. The CDR3 DNA is TGTGCCACCAGCGGCCAGCGGGGCAATCAGCCCCAGCATTTT. Protein product: CATSGQRGNQPQHF. J is TRBJ1-5 and V is TRBV15; D ambiguous. Trimming removed 5 bases at V and 2 bases at J, with 10 bases between. Germline V gene lookup returns CDR1 LNHNV and CDR2 YYDKDF (reference sequence). This CDR3 has 14 residues.

This clonotype appeared a few times. The CDR3, as DNA: TGTGCCAGCACCTCTGAGTTGAGGGGCGGCTATGGCTACACCTTC. This gives the protein CASTSELRGGYGYTF. The chain carries TRBV7-9 and TRBJ1-2, with a possible D match to TRBD1 (5 bases). Germline V gene data show CDR1 as SEHNR and CDR2 as FQNEAQ (reference sequence). CDR3 size: 15 residues. The V end lost 7 bases, the J end lost 4 bases, and 19 bases lay between the germline ends.

CDR3: CASSQDAGGYEQYF. CDR3 coding DNA: TGTGCCAGCAGCCAAGATGCGGGGGGCTACGAGCAGTACTTC. This chain connects TRBV7-9 to TRBJ2-5; TRBD2 aligns across 8 bases. The J call is uncertain, as TRBJ2-7 better fits the DNA end. Germline values: CDR1 SEHNR, CDR2 FQNEAQ (reference sequence). The CDR3 sequence is 14 residues long.

This clonotype was seen only a few times. This chain links TRBV7-9 with TRBJ1-2, with 12 positions matching TRBD1. CDR1 is SEHNR, CDR2 FQNEAQ, per germline (reference sequence). This CDR3 is 15 amino acids long. J was trimmed by 9 bases and V by 2 bases; bases with no gene match: 7. CDR3 bases: TGTGCCAGCAGCTTATTGGGGACAGGGGGCGATAGCTACACCTTC. This codes for CASSLLGTGGDSYTF.

This clonotype occurred many times. CDR3 bases: TGTGCCAGCAGCTCTTCAGGGGACGGGAACACTGAAGCTTTCTTT. It specifies CASSSSGDGNTEAFF. This sequence joins TRBV5-6 and TRBJ1-1; D perhaps matches TRBD1 (6 bases). Looked up from germline, CDR1 is SGHDT and CDR2 is YYEEEE. The CDR3 contains 15 residues. The V gene lost 3 bases and the J gene lost 1 base, with 13 bases spanning the gap.

The sample holds many counts of this clonotype. The chain links TRBV29-1 to TRBJ2-5; no reliable D call. Germline V gene data show CDR1 as SQVTM and CDR2 as ANQGSEA. The length of the CDR3 is 13 residues. The V end was cut by 7 bases, the J end by 4 bases, with 16 bases between. The CDR3, as DNA: TGCAGCGGCCTTTCTGGGGATTTAGAGACCCAGTACTTC. This translates into CSGLSGDLETQYF. Full variable domain (outside the CDR3, taken from reference TRBV29-1 and TRBJ2-5): SAVISQKPSRDICQRGTSLTIQCQVDSQVTMMFWYRQQPGQSLTLIATANQGSEATYESGFVIDKFPISRPNLTFSTLTVSNMSPEDSSIYLCSGLSGDLETQYFGPGTRLLVL.

The sample holds many counts of this clonotype. This sequence joins TRBV2 and TRBJ1-1; D is unclear. CDR3 size: 13 residues. Looked up from germline, CDR1 is SNHLY and CDR2 is FYNNEI. Trimming took off 7 bases at V and 2 bases at J, with 11 bases between the two ends. As DNA, the CDR3 is TGTGCCAGCACTGCGGACGGAAACACTGAAGCTTTCTTT. Encoded protein: CASTADGNTEAFF. Complete variable domain (other parts from reference TRBV2 and TRBJ1-1): EPEVTQTPSHQVTQMGQEVILRCVPISNHLYFYWYRQILGQKVEFLVSFYNNEISEKSEIFDDQFSVERPDGSNFTLKIRSTKLEDSAMYFCASTADGNTEAFFGQGTRLTVV.

This clonotype showed up just a few times. The genes are TRBV5-1 and TRBJ2-7; maybe TRBD2 (6 bases). V lost 3 bases to trimming and J lost 3 bases, with 13 bases between them. The CDR3 loop spans 14 amino acids. Germline V gene sequence: CDR1 SGHRS, CDR2 YFSETQ. The CDR3 protein is CASSYGSSGYEQYF. The CDR3 region has the DNA TGCGCCAGCAGCTACGGGAGCTCGGGCTACGAGCAGTACTTC.

With respect to this clonotype: A read error may be the cause here, since a much bigger clone is one base away. This CDR3 is missing its conserved last phenylalanine or tryptophan, likely due to a read error. This sequence joins TRBV19 and TRBJ1-1; D is perhaps TRBD1 (6 bases). In germline, CDR1 is LNHDA, CDR2 SQIVND (reference sequence). The CDR3 length is 14 residues. V was pared by 6 bases and J by 5 bases, with 16 bases between. The CDR3 sequence: CASSPDRLGTEAFS. CDR3 sequence (DNA): TGTGCCAGTAGCCCGGACAGACTGGGAACTGAAGCTTTCTCT.

This clonotype has at least ten counts. J is TRBJ2-5 and V is TRBV10-3; D might be TRBD1 (7 bases). The CDR3 covers 13 residues. The germline gives CDR1 ENHRY, CDR2 SYGVKD. The V gene lost 8 bases and the J gene lost 2 bases, with 12 bases spanning the gap. Here the CDR3 reads CAIGGTDQETQYF. The DNA of the CDR3 is TGTGCCATCGGAGGGACAGATCAAGAGACCCAGTACTTC.

The sample holds many counts of this clonotype. The chain couples TRBV7-3 to TRBJ2-5, with D possibly matching TRBD2 (5 bases). The CDR3 runs 17 residues. The germline V gene has CDR1 SGHTA and CDR2 FQGTGA. Trimming removed 3 bases from V and 5 bases from J, with 22 bases in between. CDR3 protein: CASSFTANTRAVETQYF. For the CDR3, the DNA is TGTGCCAGCAGCTTCACAGCGAATACTAGGGCCGTGGAGACCCAGTACTTC.

This clonotype was detected once. The junction does not match germline at one end; this may be a read error. V is TRBV25-1 and J is TRBJ2-2; TRBD1 agrees at 8 bases. The CDR3 has 16 amino acids. The germline gives CDR1 MGHDK, CDR2 SYGVNS. The CDR3 DNA follows: TGTGCCAGCAGCGCGCCAGGGGGCAGGAACACTGGGGAGCTGTTTTTT. Amino acids: CASSAPGGRNTGELFF. Based on the CDR3 plus reference TRBV25-1 and TRBJ2-2, the full variable domain is EADIYQTPRYLVIGTGKKITLECSQTMGHDKMYWYQQDPGMELHLIHYSYGVNSTEKGDLSSESTVSRIRTEHFPLTLESARPSHTSQYLCASSAPGGRNTGELFFGEGSRLTVL.

The chain uses TRBV10-3 and TRBJ2-5, with D perhaps matching TRBD1 or TRBD2 (5 bases each). The germline V gene encodes CDR1 ENHRY and CDR2 SYGVKD. The CDR3 runs to 13 residues. V lost 3 bases and J lost 3, with 8 bases in between. For the CDR3, the DNA is TGTGCCATCAGTGACGGGGCCGAAGAGACCCAGTACTTC. Protein sequence: CAISDGAEETQYF.

The chain recombines TRBV25-1 with TRBJ2-7; 8 bases line up with TRBD2. TRBJ2-1 explains the end of the DNA better; the J call may be wrong. The CDR3 runs to 14 residues. Looked up from germline, CDR1 is MGHDK and CDR2 is SYGVNS. The CDR3 sequence: CASSVETSVDEQFF. For the CDR3, the DNA is TGTGCCAGCAGCGTAGAGACTAGCGTCGATGAGCAGTTCTTC.

V is TRBV7-6 and J is TRBJ2-7; D is unclear. Germline V lookup: CDR1 SGHVS, CDR2 FNYEAQ. The V end lost 5 bases, the J end lost 5 bases, and 16 bases lay between the germline ends. The CDR3 has 14 amino acids. CDR3 in DNA: TGTGCCAGCAGCCTCACGGGCCCCCTCCACGAGCAGTACTTC. Its protein is CASSLTGPLHEQYF. Looking up the rest from reference TRBV7-6 and TRBJ2-7 gives the full variable domain: GAGVSQSPRYKVTKRGQDVALRCDPISGHVSLYWYRQALGQGPEFLTYFNYEAQQDKSGLPNDRFSAERPEGSISTLTIQRTEQRDSAMYRCASSLTGPLHEQYFGPGTRLTVT.

The chain carries TRBV25-1 and TRBJ2-2, with D possibly TRBD1 on 5 matching bases. The CDR3 loop spans 12 amino acids. Trimming took off 6 bases at V and 7 bases at J, with 9 bases between the two ends. CDR1 is MGHDK and CDR2 is SYGVNS in the germline V gene. This CDR3 reads CASRGVFGELFF. As DNA, the CDR3 is TGTGCCAGCAGAGGGGTATTCGGGGAGCTGTTTTTT.

V gene TRBV7-9 combines with J gene TRBJ2-5; possibly TRBD2 for D (5 bases). The CDR3 consists of 12 residues. The ends were cut back, 5 bases at V and 5 bases at J, with 9 bases in the middle. Germline V gene sequence: CDR1 SEHNR, CDR2 FQNEAQ (reference sequence). CDR3 sequence: CASSGSRETQYF. The CDR3 DNA is TGTGCCAGCAGCGGGAGTCGGGAGACCCAGTACTTC.

The V call is TRBV29-1, the J call TRBJ2-7; TRBD2 might be the D (6 bases). The germline CDR1 and CDR2 sequences are SQVTM and ANQGSEA. The CDR3 spans 13 residues. The V end lost 1 base, the J end lost 3 bases, and 10 bases lay between the germline ends. CDR3 DNA sequence: TGCAGCGTTGAAGGGCTAGCGAACTACGAGCAGTACTTC. This codes for CSVEGLANYEQYF.

The CDR3 spells CASRFPTGGIYGYTF. The CDR3 DNA reads TGTGCCAGCAGATTCCCGACAGGGGGAATCTATGGCTACACCTTC. This rearrangement joins TRBV6-1 to TRBJ1-2, with TRBD1 identical over 9 bases. The ends lost 6 bases at V and 4 bases at J; junction bases unmatched: 9. The germline CDR1 and CDR2 sequences are MNHNS and SASEGT. This CDR3 is built from 15 residues.

A few counts support this clonotype. The J gene is TRBJ1-3, the V gene TRBV6-6, with D hard to call. With 2 bases removed from V and 4 bases from J, the gap between germline ends came to 6 bases. In germline, CDR1 is MNHNY, CDR2 SVGAGI (reference sequence). The CDR3 is 13 residues long. CDR3 sequence: CASSYGGGNTIYF. DNA of the CDR3: TGTGCCAGCAGTTACGGTGGCGGAAACACCATATATTTT.

Notes on this clonotype: One end of the junction is discordant with germline, which a read error may explain. This chain links TRBV10-3 with TRBJ1-1; 7 bases align to TRBD1. In germline, CDR1 is ENHRY, CDR2 SYGVKD. CDR3 length equals 14 residues. The CDR3 region is CASSATTGIAEAFF. The CDR3 DNA is TGTGCCAGCAGTGCCACGACAGGGATCGCTGAAGCTTTCTTT.

Concerning this clonotype itself: Its ends do not fully match the called genes, so a read error is possible. The chain couples TRBV7-3 to TRBJ2-2; D is possibly TRBD1 (6 bases). This CDR3 contains 15 residues. CDR1 SGHTA and CDR2 FQGTGA come from the germline V gene. The CDR3 nucleotides read TGCGCCAGCAGCCAAGATCACCGGGACATCGGGGAGCTGTTTTTT. It yields the protein CASSQDHRDIGELFF.

J is TRBJ1-1 and V is TRBV14, with a possible D match to TRBD1 (6 bases). Trimming took 2 bases from V and 6 from J, leaving 16 bases between them. Germline V gives CDR1 SGHDN, CDR2 FVKESK. This CDR3 comprises 15 residues. CDR3: CASSQQTGLIAEAFF. As DNA, the CDR3 is TGTGCCAGCAGCCAACAGACAGGCTTGATCGCTGAAGCTTTCTTT.

This rearrangement joins TRBV7-2 to TRBJ1-6; D possibly corresponds to TRBD1 (6 bases). V lost 4 bases and J lost 13, with 20 bases in between. The CDR3 runs 15 residues. Germline V CDR1 and CDR2: SGHTA, FQGNSA. The CDR3 spells CASSSGGGRNQPLHF. In DNA, the CDR3 is TGTGCCAGCAGCTCGGGGGGGGGGCGCAATCAGCCCCTCCACTTT.

This clonotype was seen ten or more times. The chain joins TRBV9 to TRBJ1-1, with D possibly TRBD1 on 5 matching bases. The CDR3 covers 13 residues. V lost 1 base, J lost 11 bases, and 15 bases lay in between. The germline V gene encodes CDR1 SGDLS and CDR2 YYNGEE. CDR3 residues: CASSVSRESRAFF. The CDR3, as DNA: TGTGCCAGCAGCGTAAGCAGGGAAAGTCGGGCTTTCTTT.

The CDR3 here is CAISNLEDTQYF. The DNA of the CDR3 is TGTGCCATCAGTAACCTAGAAGATACGCAGTATTTT. The chain couples TRBV10-3 to TRBJ2-3, with D uncertain. This CDR3 spans 12 amino acids. Trimming removed 5 bases from V and 5 bases from J, with 8 bases in between. From germline, CDR1 is ENHRY and CDR2 SYGVKD.

The V call is TRBV7-2, the J call TRBJ1-1; D is uncertain. V lost 5 bases, J lost 3 bases, and 7 bases lay in between. CDR1 is SGHTA and CDR2 is FQGNSA in the germline V gene. This CDR3 comprises 12 residues. The chain's CDR3 is CASSQSHTEAFF. CDR3 in DNA: TGTGCCAGCAGCCAGTCCCACACTGAAGCTTTCTTT.